This is a list of T cell receptor beta chains from one sample in a study of Graves' ophthalmopathy and Graves' hyperthyroidism. TCRdb re-called the multiplex PCR reads with MiXCR, one entry per CDR3 protein. The profile shows around 1,200,000 distinct CDR3 sequences, about two fifths of them singletons. The sequenced material came from peripheral blood or thyroid tissue (not recorded which). The origin of the receptors is an adult man with Graves' hyperthyroidism. Each CDR3 is given with its conserved first and last residue. D genes are given only for firm matches. For some rows the clone size is stated as once, few or many, or as a class when expanded; others skip it.

size: many; J: TRBJ1-6; V: TRBV5-8; D: NA; DNA: TGTGCCAGCAGCTTACTCCAAGGGAATTCACCCCTCCACTTT; CDR3: CASSLLQGNSPLHF
size: NA; J: TRBJ1-2; V: TRBV20-1; D: NA; DNA: TGCAGTGCTACGTATACGGGCAGTAACTATGGCTACACCTTC; CDR3: CSATYTGSNYGYTF
size: many; J: TRBJ2-7; V: TRBV5-1; D: NA; DNA: TGCGCCAGCAGCTTCCAGGACGTTTACGAGCAGTACTTC; CDR3: CASSFQDVYEQYF
size: many; J: TRBJ2-7; V: TRBV7-2; D: TRBD2; DNA: TGTGCCAGCAGCTCGAATCCGGGACTAGTCTCGTACGAGCAGTACTTC; CDR3: CASSSNPGLVSYEQYF
size: NA; J: TRBJ2-7; V: TRBV6-2/TRBV6-3; D: NA; DNA: TGTGCCAGCAGCACCACAGGGAGCGAGCAGTACTTC; CDR3: CASSTTGSEQYF
size: NA; J: TRBJ1-5; V: TRBV10-1; D: NA; DNA: TGCGCCAGCCTCGTAAATAGCAATCAGCCCCAGCATTTT; CDR3: CASLVNSNQPQHF
size: few; J: TRBJ2-7; V: TRBV7-8; D: NA; DNA: TGTGCCAGCAGCTTAGACCGTCGGGTCCACGAGCAGTACTTC; CDR3: CASSLDRRVHEQYF
size: NA; J: TRBJ1-6; V: TRBV14; D: TRBD1; DNA: TGTGCCGTCAGACAGGGACCTTCACCCCTCCACTTT; CDR3: CAVRQGPSPLHF
size: few; J: TRBJ2-5; V: TRBV14; D: NA; DNA: TGTGCCAGCAGCCAAGAAAATCCCCGGGAGACCCAGTACTTC; CDR3: CASSQENPRETQYF
size: few; J: TRBJ2-7; V: TRBV27; D: NA; DNA: TGTGCCAGCAGCCCCCGTCGGGGCCGCTCCTACGAGCAGTACTTC; CDR3: CASSPRRGRSYEQYF
size: NA; J: TRBJ2-7; V: TRBV24-1; D: NA; DNA: TGTGCCACCAGTGACGAGCAGTACTTC; CDR3: CATSDEQYF
size: once; J: TRBJ2-7; V: TRBV19; D: TRBD1; DNA: TGTGCCAGTAAGGCACAGGGGGCCCGAGACGAGCAGTACTTC; CDR3: CASKAQGARDEQYF
size: NA; J: TRBJ2-7; V: TRBV7-8; D: TRBD1; DNA: TGTGCCAGCAGCTACAGGGGTTGGAGCGAGCAGTACTTC; CDR3: CASSYRGWSEQYF
size: once; J: TRBJ1-2; V: TRBV19; D: TRBD1; DNA: TGTGCCAGTAGCCCAATAATCGAGACAGGGCGCGACTACACCTTC; CDR3: CASSPIIETGRDYTF
size: few; J: TRBJ2-5; V: TRBV6-1; D: NA; DNA: TGTGCCAGCAGTGAAGCGAGACAGGGAGGCGAGACCCAGTACTTC; CDR3: CASSEARQGGETQYF
size: NA; J: TRBJ1-2; V: TRBV15; D: NA; DNA: TGTGCCACCAGCAGTGCCCGCGGGGTTCGGGGCAGCTACACCTTC; CDR3: CATSSARGVRGSYTF
size: NA; J: TRBJ1-1; V: TRBV18; D: NA; DNA: TGTGCCAGCTCACCAAATCAGGGCCGGAACACTGAAGCTTTCTTT; CDR3: CASSPNQGRNTEAFF
size: NA; J: TRBJ1-5; V: TRBV10-3; D: NA; DNA: TGTGCCATCAGTGATACCAGCGGGGGGCGAGGGTCCCGGGTGGGCAATCAGCCCCAGCATTTT; CDR3: CAISDTSGGRGSRVGNQPQHF
size: NA; J: TRBJ1-1; V: TRBV4-3; D: TRBD1; DNA: TGCGCCAGCAGCCAAGATGAGGGACAGGAGAGCACTGAAGCTTTCTTT; CDR3: CASSQDEGQESTEAFF
size: few; J: TRBJ1-5; V: TRBV5-6; D: NA; DNA: TGTGCCAGCAGCTCTCAAAGGGTTGCTCAGCCCCAGCATTTT; CDR3: CASSSQRVAQPQHF
size: many; J: TRBJ2-7; V: TRBV2; D: NA; DNA: TGTGCCAGCAGTGAGGGCTTTATTGGGGGCGAGCAGTACTTC; CDR3: CASSEGFIGGEQYF
size: NA; J: TRBJ1-5; V: TRBV15; D: TRBD1; DNA: TGTGCCACCAGGGGGACAGGGGAGACCCAGCATTTT; CDR3: CATRGTGETQHF
size: many; J: TRBJ1-1; V: TRBV3-1; D: TRBD1; DNA: TGTGCCAGCAGCCACACAGGGGGCAACACTGAAGCTTTCTTT; CDR3: CASSHTGGNTEAFF
size: NA; J: TRBJ2-5; V: TRBV11-3; D: NA; DNA: TGTGCCAGCAGCGCCGTGGGGGGAACGGGGACTGAGACCCAGTACTTC; CDR3: CASSAVGGTGTETQYF
size: NA; J: TRBJ1-5; V: TRBV12-3/TRBV12-4; D: TRBD1; DNA: TGTGCCAGCAGTTTAGCGGTTGGGACAGTTAGCAATCAGCCCCAGCATTTT; CDR3: CASSLAVGTVSNQPQHF
size: NA; J: TRBJ2-6; V: TRBV29-1; D: NA; DNA: TGCAGCGTTAGTTATTCCGGGGCCAACGTCCTGACTTTC; CDR3: CSVSYSGANVLTF
size: many; J: TRBJ2-7; V: TRBV10-3; D: NA; DNA: TGTGCCATCAGTGATATGGTCCCCGAGCAGTACTTC; CDR3: CAISDMVPEQYF
size: many; J: TRBJ1-5; V: TRBV2; D: NA; DNA: TGTGCCAGCAGTGAAGGGCGCTGGGCAGATCATCATCCCCAGCATTTT; CDR3: CASSEGRWADHHPQHF
size: NA; J: TRBJ1-4; V: TRBV20-1; D: NA; DNA: TGCAGTGCTAGAGCGTTAGGGCTGTTTAATGAAAAACTGTTTTTT; CDR3: CSARALGLFNEKLFF
size: NA; J: TRBJ2-5; V: TRBV18; D: TRBD1; DNA: TGTGCCAGCTCACCACCCCTGGCCAGGGGGCCCCAAGAGACCCAGTACTTC; CDR3: CASSPPLARGPQETQYF
size: NA; J: TRBJ1-2; V: TRBV4-2; D: NA; DNA: TGTGCCAGCAGCCAATCAGATGGGGAGAACTATGGCTACACCTTC; CDR3: CASSQSDGENYGYTF
size: NA; J: TRBJ2-1; V: TRBV19; D: TRBD2; DNA: TGTGCCAGCATAGCGGGGGGGGACTACAATGAGCAGTTCTTC; CDR3: CASIAGGDYNEQFF